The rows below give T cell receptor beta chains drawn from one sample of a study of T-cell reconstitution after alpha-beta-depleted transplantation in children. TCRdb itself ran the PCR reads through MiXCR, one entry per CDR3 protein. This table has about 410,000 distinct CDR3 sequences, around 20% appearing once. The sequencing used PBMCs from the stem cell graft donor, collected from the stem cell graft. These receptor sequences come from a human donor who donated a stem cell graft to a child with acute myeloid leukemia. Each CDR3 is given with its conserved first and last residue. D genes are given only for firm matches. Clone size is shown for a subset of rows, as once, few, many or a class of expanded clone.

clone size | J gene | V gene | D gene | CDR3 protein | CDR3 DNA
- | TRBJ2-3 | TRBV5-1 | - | CASSLGGRGVDTQYF | TGCGCCAGCAGCTTGGGGGGCCGGGGAGTGGATACGCAGTATTTT
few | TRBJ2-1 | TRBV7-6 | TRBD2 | CASSFRSGTSLFEQFF | TGTGCCAGCAGCTTCAGGTCCGGGACTAGTCTTTTTGAGCAGTTCTTC
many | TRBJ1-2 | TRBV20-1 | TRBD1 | CSAVPGQGAAYGYTF | TGCAGTGCCGTCCCGGGACAGGGGGCAGCCTATGGCTACACCTTC
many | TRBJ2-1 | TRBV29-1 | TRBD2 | CSEGTSGRAVDEQFF | TGCAGCGAAGGGACTAGCGGGAGGGCCGTCGATGAGCAGTTCTTC
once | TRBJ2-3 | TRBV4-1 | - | CASSQVFVGGTSTDTQYF | TGCGCCAGCAGCCAAGTTTTCGTCGGCGGCACTAGCACAGATACGCAGTATTTT
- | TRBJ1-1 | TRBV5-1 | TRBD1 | CASSLPGQGVAFF | TGCGCCAGCAGCTTGCCGGGACAGGGTGTAGCTTTCTTT
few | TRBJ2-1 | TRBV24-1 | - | CATSDYGEQFF | TGTGCCACCAGTGACTACGGTGAGCAGTTCTTC
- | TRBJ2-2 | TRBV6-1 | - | CASSEAGRTGELFF | TGTGCCAGCAGTGAGGCAGGGCGCACCGGGGAGCTGTTTTTT
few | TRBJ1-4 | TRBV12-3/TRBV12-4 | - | CASSLQSTNEKLFF | TGTGCCAGCAGTTTGCAGTCAACTAATGAAAAACTGTTTTTT
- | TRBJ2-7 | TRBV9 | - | CASSVGTVSSYEQYF | TGTGCCAGCAGCGTAGGGACAGTTTCCTCCTACGAGCAGTACTTC
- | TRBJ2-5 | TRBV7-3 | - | CASSQGGTLETQYF | TGTGCCAGCAGCCAGGGGGGGACGTTGGAGACCCAGTACTTC
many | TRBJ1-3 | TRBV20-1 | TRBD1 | CSAPPGTGGTGNTIYF | TGCAGTGCTCCCCCCGGGACAGGGGGTACTGGAAACACCATATATTTT
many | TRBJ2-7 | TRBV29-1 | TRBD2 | CSVGTSGAYEQYF | TGCAGCGTTGGGACTAGCGGGGCATACGAGCAGTACTTC
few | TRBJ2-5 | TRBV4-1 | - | CASSQEAIQETQYF | TGCGCCAGCAGCCAAGAGGCTATCCAAGAGACCCAGTACTTC
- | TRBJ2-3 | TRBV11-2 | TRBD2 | CATSRASGRDTQYF | TGTGCCACTTCACGGGCTAGCGGGAGGGATACGCAGTATTTT
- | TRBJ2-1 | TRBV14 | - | CASSQGRITYNEQFF | TGTGCCAGCAGCCAAGGAAGAATCACCTACAATGAGCAGTTCTTC
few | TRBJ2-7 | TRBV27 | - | CASSLNRVDEQYF | TGTGCCAGCAGTTTAAACAGGGTCGACGAGCAGTACTTC
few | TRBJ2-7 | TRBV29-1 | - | CSFKEGYEQYF | TGCAGTTTTAAAGAGGGCTACGAGCAGTACTTC
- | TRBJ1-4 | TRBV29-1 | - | CSVGPGKVPTNEKLFF | TGCAGCGTTGGTCCAGGGAAGGTCCCCACTAATGAAAAACTGTTTTTT
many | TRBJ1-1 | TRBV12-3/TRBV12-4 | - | CASSFNGGDTEAFF | TGTGCCAGCAGTTTCAATGGTGGGGACACTGAAGCTTTCTTT
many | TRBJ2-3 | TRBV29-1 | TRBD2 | CSVDPSGSGADTQYF | TGCAGCGTTGACCCTAGCGGGAGTGGGGCGGATACGCAGTATTTT
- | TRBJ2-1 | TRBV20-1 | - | CSASARGDEQFF | TGCAGTGCTAGTGCCAGGGGGGATGAGCAGTTCTTC
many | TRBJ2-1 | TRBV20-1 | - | CSATPTLYNEQFF | TGCAGTGCTACCCCTACTCTATACAATGAGCAGTTCTTC
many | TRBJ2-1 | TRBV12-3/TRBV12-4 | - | CASSFLEVPMNEQFF | TGTGCCAGCAGTTTCTTAGAAGTACCCATGAATGAGCAGTTCTTC
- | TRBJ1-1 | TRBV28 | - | CASSLGTAFF | TGTGCCAGCAGTTTAGGGACGGCTTTCTTT
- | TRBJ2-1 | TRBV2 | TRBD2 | CASSDDLAGGYNEQFF | TGTGCCAGCAGTGATGACCTAGCGGGAGGATACAATGAGCAGTTCTTC
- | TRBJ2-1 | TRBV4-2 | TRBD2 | CASSQEGGAGGIYNEQFF | TGTGCCAGCAGCCAAGAAGGGGGAGCGGGAGGTATATACAATGAGCAGTTCTTC
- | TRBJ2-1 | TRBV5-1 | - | CASSLGRGHNEQFF | TGCGCCAGCAGCTTGGGGAGAGGGCACAATGAGCAGTTCTTC
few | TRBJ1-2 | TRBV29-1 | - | CSVENPGRGYTF | TGCAGCGTTGAGAATCCGGGTCGCGGCTACACCTTC
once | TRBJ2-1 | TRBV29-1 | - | CSGGEGDNEQFF | TGCAGCGGGGGGGAAGGCGACAATGAGCAGTTCTTC
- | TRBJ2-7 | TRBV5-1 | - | CASSPDSVRSYEQYF | TGCGCCAGCAGCCCGGACAGCGTGCGCTCCTACGAGCAGTACTTC